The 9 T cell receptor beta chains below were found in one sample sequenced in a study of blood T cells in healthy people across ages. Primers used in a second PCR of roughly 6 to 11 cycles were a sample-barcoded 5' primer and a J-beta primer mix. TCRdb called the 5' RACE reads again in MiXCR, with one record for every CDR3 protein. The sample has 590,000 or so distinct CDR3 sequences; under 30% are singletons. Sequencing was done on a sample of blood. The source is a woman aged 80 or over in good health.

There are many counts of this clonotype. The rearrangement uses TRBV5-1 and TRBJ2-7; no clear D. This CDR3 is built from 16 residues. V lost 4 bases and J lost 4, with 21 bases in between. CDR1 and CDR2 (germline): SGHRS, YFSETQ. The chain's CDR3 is CASSPVSGQPSYEQYF. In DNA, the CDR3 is TGCGCCAGCAGCCCGGTATCCGGGCAACCCTCTTACGAGCAGTACTTC.

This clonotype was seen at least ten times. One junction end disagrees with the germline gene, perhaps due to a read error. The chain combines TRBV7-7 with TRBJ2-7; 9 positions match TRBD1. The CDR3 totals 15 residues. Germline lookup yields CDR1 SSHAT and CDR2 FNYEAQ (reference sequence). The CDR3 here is CASSSGTGTSYEQYF. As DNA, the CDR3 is TGTGCTAGCAGCTCCGGGACAGGGACATCCTACGAGCAGTACTTC.

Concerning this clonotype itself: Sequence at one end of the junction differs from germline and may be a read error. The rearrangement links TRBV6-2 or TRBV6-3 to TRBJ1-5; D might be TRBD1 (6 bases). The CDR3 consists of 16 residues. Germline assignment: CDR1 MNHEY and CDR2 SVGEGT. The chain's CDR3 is CTSSSTGRGRDQPQHF. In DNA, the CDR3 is TGTACCAGCAGTTCTACAGGCAGGGGCAGGGATCAGCCCCAGCATTTT.

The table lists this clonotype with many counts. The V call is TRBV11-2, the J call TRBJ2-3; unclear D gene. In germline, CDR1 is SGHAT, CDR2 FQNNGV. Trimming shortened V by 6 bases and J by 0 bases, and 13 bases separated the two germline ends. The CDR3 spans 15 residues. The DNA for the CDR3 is TGTGCCAGCAGTCCCATGAGGTCTAGCACAGATACGCAGTATTTT. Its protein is CASSPMRSSTDTQYF.

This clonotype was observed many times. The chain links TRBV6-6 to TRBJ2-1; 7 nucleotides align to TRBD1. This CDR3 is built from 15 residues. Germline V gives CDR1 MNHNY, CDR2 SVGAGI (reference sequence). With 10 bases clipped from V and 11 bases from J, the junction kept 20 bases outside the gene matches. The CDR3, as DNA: TGTGCCACCAGCCTGGTGAGGGGGCCAGAAATTAAGCAGTTCTTC. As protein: CATSLVRGPEIKQFF.

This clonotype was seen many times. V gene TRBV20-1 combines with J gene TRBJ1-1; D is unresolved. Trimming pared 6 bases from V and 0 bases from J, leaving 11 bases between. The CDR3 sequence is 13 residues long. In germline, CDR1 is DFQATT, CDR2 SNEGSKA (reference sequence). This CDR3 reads CSASLRVNTEAFF. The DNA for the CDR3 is TGCAGTGCGAGTTTACGGGTGAACACTGAAGCTTTCTTT.

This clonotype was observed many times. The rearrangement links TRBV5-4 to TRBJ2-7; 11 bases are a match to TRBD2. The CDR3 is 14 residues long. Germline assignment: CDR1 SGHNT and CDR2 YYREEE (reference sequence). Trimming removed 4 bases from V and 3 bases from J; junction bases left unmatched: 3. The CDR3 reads CASSLGLADYEQYF. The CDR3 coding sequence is TGTGCCAGCAGCCTGGGACTAGCGGACTACGAGCAGTACTTC.

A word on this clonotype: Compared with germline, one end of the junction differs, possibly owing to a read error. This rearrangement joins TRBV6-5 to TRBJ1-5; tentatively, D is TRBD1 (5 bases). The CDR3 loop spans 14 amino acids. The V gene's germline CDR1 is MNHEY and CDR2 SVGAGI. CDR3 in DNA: TGTACCAGCAGTTCAGGGTCGGGCAATCAGCCCCAGCATTTT. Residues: CTSSSGSGNQPQHF.

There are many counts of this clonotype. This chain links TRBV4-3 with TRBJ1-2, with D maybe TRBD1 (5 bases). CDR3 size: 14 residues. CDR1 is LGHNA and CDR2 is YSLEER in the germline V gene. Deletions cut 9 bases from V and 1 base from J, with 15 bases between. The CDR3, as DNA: TGCGCCAGTTCTGGGGGACGGATTAACTATGGCTACACCTTC. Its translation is CASSGGRINYGYTF.